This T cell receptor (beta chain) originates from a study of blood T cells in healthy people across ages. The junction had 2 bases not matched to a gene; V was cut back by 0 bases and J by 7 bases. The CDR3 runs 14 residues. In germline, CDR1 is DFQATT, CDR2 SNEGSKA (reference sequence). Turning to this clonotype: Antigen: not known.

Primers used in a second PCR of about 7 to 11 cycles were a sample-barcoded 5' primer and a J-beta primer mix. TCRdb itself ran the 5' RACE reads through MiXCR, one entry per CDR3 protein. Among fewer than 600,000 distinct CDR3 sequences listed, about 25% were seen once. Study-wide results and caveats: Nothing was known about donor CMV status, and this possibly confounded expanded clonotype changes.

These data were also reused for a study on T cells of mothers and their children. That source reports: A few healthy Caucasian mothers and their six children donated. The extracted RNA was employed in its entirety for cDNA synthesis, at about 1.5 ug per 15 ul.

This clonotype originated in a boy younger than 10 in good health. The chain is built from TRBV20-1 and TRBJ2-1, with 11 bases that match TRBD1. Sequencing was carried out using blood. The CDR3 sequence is CSAREGQGVNEQFF. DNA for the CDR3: TGCAGTGCTAGAGAGGGACAGGGGGTGAATGAGCAGTTCTTC.